The 5 T cell receptor beta chains presented below share a single source sample, sequenced in a study of blood T cells in healthy people across ages. The second PCR ran 7 to 11 cycles with a sample-barcoded 5' primer and J-beta primers. TCRdb passed the 5' RACE reads through MiXCR, listing each CDR3 protein once. Of about 1.1 million distinct CDR3 sequences in the sample, 35% to 40% are singletons; the top ten hold roughly 14%. Sequencing input: blood. The receptor set was obtained from a man younger than 30 in good health.

This clonotype turned up a few times. CDR3 protein: CATADSYEQYF. The CDR3 region has the DNA TGTGCCACCGCGGACAGCTACGAGCAGTACTTC. The V call is TRBV10-3, the J call TRBJ2-7, with D possibly being TRBD1 (6 bases). Germline assignment: CDR1 ENHRY and CDR2 SYGVKD. V was cut by 10 bases and J by 3 bases, with 10 bases left in between. The CDR3 extends over 11 amino acids.

The genes are TRBV24-1 and TRBJ2-3; D unclear. CDR3 length: 13 residues. Germline values: CDR1 KGHDR, CDR2 SFDVKD. Trimming removed 2 bases from V and 5 bases from J, with 7 bases in between. The CDR3 DNA reads as TGTGCCACCAGTGATTCGACCCAAGATACGCAGTATTTT. Residues: CATSDSTQDTQYF.

This clonotype has more than one count but fewer than ten. The CDR3 reads CASSLGDRVKDTQYF. The CDR3 DNA follows: TGTGCCAGCAGCTTAGGGGACAGGGTGAAAGATACGCAGTATTTT. This chain joins TRBV5-5 and TRBJ2-3, with 9 bases fitting TRBD1. Germline V CDR1 and CDR2: SGHKS, YYEKEE (reference sequence). The CDR3 is 15 residues long. V was clipped by 2 bases and J by 5 bases; unmatched bases: 6.

The rearrangement joins TRBV7-2 to TRBJ1-4; D may be TRBD1 (6 bases). The CDR3 has 15 residues. Germline CDR1 SGHTA, CDR2 FQGNSA. The V and J ends lost 4 bases and 8 bases respectively, with 17 bases between them. CDR3 loop: CASSWRGGGGEKLFF. The CDR3 nucleotides read TGTGCCAGCAGCTGGAGAGGGGGGGGAGGAGAAAAACTGTTTTTT.

The chain has TRBV6-5 and TRBJ2-7; D is undetermined. The CDR3 loop spans 12 amino acids. Looked up from germline, CDR1 is MNHEY and CDR2 is SVGAGI. Trimming removed 7 bases at V and 6 bases at J, with 13 bases between. CDR3 sequence: CASNTIWGEQYF. CDR3 DNA: TGTGCCAGCAACACTATTTGGGGCGAGCAGTACTTC.